This TCR beta chain was retrieved from a study of T cell repertoires in cytomegalovirus infection. Germline loops: CDR1 SEHNR, CDR2 FQNEAQ (reference sequence). This CDR3 is built from 12 residues. The germline V and J ends were trimmed by 3 bases and 5 bases, with 5 bases remaining between them. This clonotype came up many times. TCRdb re-called the reads with MiXCR, one entry per CDR3 protein. The profile shows some 700,000 distinct CDR3 sequences, 35% to 45% of them singletons. The chain employs TRBV7-9 and TRBJ1-5; no reliable D call. Sequencing was done on a sample of PBMCs. This receptor was taken from a human donor in good health (CMV status not recorded). Some clones in this sample may be carry-over from other donors' samples. CDR3 amino acids: CASSFEDQPQHF. CDR3 DNA sequence: TGTGCCAGCAGCTTCGAAGATCAGCCCCAGCATTTT.